Listed here are 20 T cell receptor beta chains from one sample, sequenced in a study of blood T cell repertoires in COVID-19. The method was immunoSEQ multiplex PCR; TCRdb's version includes in-frame clones alone and lacks a portion of them. The data hold some 390,000 clones, with around 89% observed a single time. The sequencing sample was made of peripheral blood. The origin of the receptors is a woman aged 40 to 50 with COVID-19, enrolled during active disease.

Of note for this clone: In the same sample, other DNA sequences code for this CDR3. The chain is built from TRBV28 and TRBJ2-7, with D perhaps matching TRBD1 (5 bases). The CDR3 sequence is 12 residues long. V lost 3 bases to trimming and J lost 4 bases, with 7 bases between them. The germline V gene encodes CDR1 MDHEN and CDR2 SYDVKM. This chain's CDR3 is CASSLSGYEQYF. The CDR3 DNA is TGTGCCAGCAGTTTGTCAGGGTACGAGCAGTACTTC.

The rearrangement links TRBV5-4 to TRBJ1-2, with D possibly TRBD1 on 5 matching bases. The CDR3 has 15 amino acids. Germline loops: CDR1 SGHNT, CDR2 YYREEE (reference sequence). V was cut by 1 base and J by 2 bases, with 12 bases left in between. The CDR3 nucleotides read TGTGCCAGCAGCTTGAGCGGGGCGGCAAACTATGGCTACACCTTC. Its translation: CASSLSGAANYGYTF.

This chain joins TRBV2 and TRBJ2-1, with 7 bases aligning to TRBD2. This CDR3 is 15 amino acids long. After removal of 7 bases from V and 3 bases from J, the junction contained 9 bases not matched to a gene. Germline CDR1 is SNHLY and CDR2 is FYNNEI. The CDR3 region is CASTSERGDYNEQFF. CDR3 bases: TGTGCCAGCACCTCCGAACGGGGGGACTACAATGAGCAGTTCTTC.

The V call is TRBV7-2, the J call TRBJ1-5; 10 bases align to TRBD1. CDR3 length: 14 residues. V was clipped by 5 bases and J by 7 bases; unmatched bases: 5. Germline values: CDR1 SGHTA, CDR2 FQGNSA. CDR3 protein: CASSPGQGTQPQHF. In DNA, the CDR3 is TGTGCCAGCAGCCCGGGACAGGGGACACAGCCCCAGCATTTT.

V gene TRBV19 combines with J gene TRBJ1-4, with 7 bases aligning to TRBD1. The CDR3 extends over 16 amino acids. V shed 9 bases and J 0 bases; nucleotides not matched to a gene: 10. CDR1 is LNHDA, CDR2 SQIVND, per germline (reference sequence). The CDR3 protein is CASSDRASATNEKLFF. The CDR3 DNA sequence: TGTGCCAGCTCCGACAGGGCGTCGGCAACTAATGAAAAACTGTTTTTT.

This chain joins TRBV11-3 and TRBJ1-6; maybe TRBD1 (6 bases). V was shortened by 5 bases and J by 8 bases, with 13 bases between the two germline ends. The CDR3 has 14 residues. Per the germline V gene, CDR1 is SGHNT and CDR2 is YENEEA. CDR3 loop: CASSTGTPYSPLHF. The CDR3 DNA follows: TGTGCCAGCAGCACCGGGACACCTTATTCACCCCTCCACTTT. Variable domain in full (rest from reference TRBV11-3 and TRBJ1-6): EAGVVQSPRYKIIEKKQPVAFWCNPISGHNTLYWYLQNLGQGPELLIRYENEEAVDDSQLPKDRFSAERLKGVDSTLKIQPAELGDSAVYLCASSTGTPYSPLHFGNGTRLTVT.

A remark on this clone: Additional DNA sequences in this sample encode the identical CDR3. The chain has TRBV9 and TRBJ1-4; D is ambiguous. V was shortened by 3 bases and J by 5 bases, with 11 bases between the two germline ends. There are 14 residues in the CDR3. Germline V CDR1 and CDR2: SGDLS, YYNGEE. The CDR3 DNA sequence: TGTGCCAGCAGCGCCCCCGGGAGGAATGAAAAACTGTTTTTT. Protein sequence: CASSAPGRNEKLFF.

The rearrangement links TRBV30 to TRBJ2-1; D is uncertain. Trimming removed 5 bases at V and 9 bases at J, with 8 bases between. Germline V gene sequence: CDR1 GTSNPN, CDR2 SVGIG (reference sequence). The CDR3 contains 10 residues. The chain's CDR3 is CAWGNLEQFF. The DNA of the CDR3 is TGTGCCTGGGGAAATCTTGAGCAGTTCTTC.

V and J are TRBV18 and TRBJ1-6, with D possibly matching TRBD1 (5 bases). V was shortened by 3 bases and J by 10 bases, with 16 bases between the two germline ends. This CDR3 is built from 15 residues. CDR1 is KGHSH, CDR2 LQKENI, per germline. CDR3 DNA sequence: TGTGCCAGCTCACCTGAACAGGTTAGAGGATCACCCCTCCACTTT. Residues: CASSPEQVRGSPLHF.

The rearrangement links TRBV6-5 to TRBJ1-2; maybe TRBD1 (6 bases). V lost 5 bases and J lost 6, with 16 bases in between. The CDR3 consists of 14 residues. CDR1 is MNHEY, CDR2 SVGAGI, per germline. CDR3 sequence: CASSRSGVEDGYTF. The CDR3, as DNA: TGTGCCAGCAGTAGATCAGGGGTGGAGGATGGCTACACCTTC.

The genes are TRBV6-5 and TRBJ1-6, with a possible D match to TRBD1 (5 bases). CDR3 length: 15 residues. The ends were cut back, 6 bases at V and 6 bases at J, with 15 bases in the middle. CDR1 and CDR2 from the germline V gene are MNHEY and SVGAGI. This chain's CDR3 is CASRADRGSNSPLHF. The DNA of the CDR3 is TGTGCCAGCAGAGCAGACAGAGGATCTAATTCACCCCTCCACTTT.

This rearrangement joins TRBV29-1 to TRBJ1-4, with D perhaps TRBD1 (6 bases). The CDR3 spans 13 residues. Germline V gene lookup returns CDR1 SQVTM and CDR2 ANQGSEA. V lost 6 bases to trimming and J lost 4 bases, with 12 bases between them. The CDR3 protein is CSVRRGNNEKLFF. CDR3 in DNA: TGCAGCGTCCGCAGGGGCAATAATGAAAAACTGTTTTTT.

The gene calls are TRBV4-3 and TRBJ2-1; 11 bases align to TRBD2. The trim removed 0 bases at V and 5 bases at J, leaving 3 bases unmatched. Germline CDR1 and CDR2: LGHNA and YSLEER. The CDR3 runs 16 residues. The CDR3 DNA is TGCGCCAGCAGCCAAGATCCACTAGCGGGAGACAATGAGCAGTTCTTC. Amino acids: CASSQDPLAGDNEQFF.

Many counts were recorded for this clone. The rearrangement links TRBV7-2 to TRBJ2-1, with TRBD1 identical over 7 bases. The germline V gene encodes CDR1 SGHTA and CDR2 FQGNSA. The V gene end was trimmed by 5 bases and the J gene end by 3 bases; junction bases not matched to a gene: 10. The CDR3 consists of 16 residues. CDR3 sequence reads: CASSVLRDRVYNEQFF. DNA for the CDR3: TGTGCCAGCAGCGTGCTCCGGGACAGAGTCTACAATGAGCAGTTCTTC.

The genes are TRBV7-2 and TRBJ1-5, with D uncertain. Trimming removed 4 bases from V and 1 base from J, with 5 bases in between. The CDR3 covers 13 residues. The germline V gene has CDR1 SGHTA and CDR2 FQGNSA. The CDR3 spells CASSSGSNQPQHF. The CDR3 region has the DNA TGTGCCAGCAGCTCAGGAAGCAATCAGCCCCAGCATTTT.

This sequence joins TRBV19 and TRBJ2-2; 7 bases agree with TRBD2. Germline assignment: CDR1 LNHDA and CDR2 SQIVND (reference sequence). V was clipped by 5 bases and J by 4 bases; unmatched bases: 16. The CDR3 runs 18 residues. For the CDR3, the DNA is TGTGCCAGTAGTTCACGTCGGGGAGGGCGATCGGGCACCGGGGAGCTGTTTTTT. Translation: CASSSRRGGRSGTGELFF.

The CDR3 sequence is CASSLRPGLSGANVLTF. In DNA, the CDR3 is TGTGCCAGCAGCTTGAGGCCAGGCCTCTCTGGGGCCAACGTCCTGACTTTC. This chain links TRBV5-8 with TRBJ2-6; D gene uncertain. V was pared by 1 base and J by 0 bases, with 11 bases between. CDR1 and CDR2 from the germline V gene are SGHTS and YDEGEE. The CDR3 loop spans 17 amino acids. The full variable domain, rest sourced from reference TRBV5-8 and TRBJ2-6, is EAGVTQSPTHLIKTRGQQATLRCSPISGHTSVYWYQQALGLGLQFLLWYDEGEERNRGNFPPRFSGRQFPNYSSELNVNALELEDSALYLCASSLRPGLSGANVLTFGAGSRLTVL.

The CDR3 nucleotides are TGTGCCAGCAACTCAAGGGGAGGGAGTGAAGCTTTCTTT. Protein product: CASNSRGGSEAFF. The chain carries TRBV28 and TRBJ1-1; possibly TRBD1 for D (5 bases). This CDR3 region has 13 residues. Trimming removed 7 bases at V and 7 bases at J, with 16 bases between. CDR1 is MDHEN and CDR2 is SYDVKM in the germline V gene.

A single count supports this clone. This rearrangement joins TRBV19 to TRBJ2-3; 12 positions agree with TRBD2. This CDR3 comprises 17 residues. The germline V gene encodes CDR1 LNHDA and CDR2 SQIVND (reference sequence). V dropped 7 bases and J dropped 2; count of bases not matched to a gene: 10. CDR3 loop: CASTRWASGRDTDTQYF. CDR3 DNA sequence: TGTGCCAGTACCAGATGGGCTAGCGGGAGGGACACAGATACGCAGTATTTT.

This chain connects TRBV28 to TRBJ1-1; 8 positions agree with TRBD1. This CDR3 has 15 residues. CDR1 MDHEN and CDR2 SYDVKM come from the germline V gene. Trimming took 5 bases from V and 0 from J; bases not matched to a gene: 5. CDR3 nucleotide sequence: TGTGCCAGCAGTACGACGACAGGGGTGAACACTGAAGCTTTCTTT. Protein product: CASSTTTGVNTEAFF.